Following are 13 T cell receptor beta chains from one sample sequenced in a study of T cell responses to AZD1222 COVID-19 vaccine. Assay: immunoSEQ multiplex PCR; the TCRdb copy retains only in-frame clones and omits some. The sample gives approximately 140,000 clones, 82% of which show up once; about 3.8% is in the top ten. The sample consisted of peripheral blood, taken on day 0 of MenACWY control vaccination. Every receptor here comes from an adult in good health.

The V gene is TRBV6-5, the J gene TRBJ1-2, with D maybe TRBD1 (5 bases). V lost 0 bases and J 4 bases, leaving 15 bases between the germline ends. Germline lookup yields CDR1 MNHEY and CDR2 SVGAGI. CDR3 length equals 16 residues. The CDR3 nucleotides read TGTGCCAGCAGTTACTCGCCAGGGCGGTTGGGCTATGGCTACACCTTC. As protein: CASSYSPGRLGYGYTF.

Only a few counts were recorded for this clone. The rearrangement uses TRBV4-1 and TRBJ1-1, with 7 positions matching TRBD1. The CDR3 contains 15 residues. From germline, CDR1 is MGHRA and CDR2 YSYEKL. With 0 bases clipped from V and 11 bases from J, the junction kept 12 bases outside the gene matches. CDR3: CASSQDTGQALGAFF. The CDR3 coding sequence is TGCGCCAGCAGCCAAGATACAGGACAGGCCCTTGGTGCTTTCTTT.

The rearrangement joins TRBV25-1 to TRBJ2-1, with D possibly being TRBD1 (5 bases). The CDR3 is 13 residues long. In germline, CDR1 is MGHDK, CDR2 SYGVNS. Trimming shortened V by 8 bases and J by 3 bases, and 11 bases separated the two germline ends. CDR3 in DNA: TGTGCCAGCGAGAGACAGTTCTACAATGAGCAGTTCTTC. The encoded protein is CASERQFYNEQFF. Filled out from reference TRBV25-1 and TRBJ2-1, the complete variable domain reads EADIYQTPRYLVIGTGKKITLECSQTMGHDKMYWYQQDPGMELHLIHYSYGVNSTEKGDLSSESTVSRIRTEHFPLTLESARPSHTSQYLCASERQFYNEQFFGPGTRLTVL.

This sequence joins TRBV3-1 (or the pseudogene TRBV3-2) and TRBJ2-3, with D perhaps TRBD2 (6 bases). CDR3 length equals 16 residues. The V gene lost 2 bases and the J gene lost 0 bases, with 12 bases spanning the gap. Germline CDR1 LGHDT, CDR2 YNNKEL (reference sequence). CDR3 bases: TGTGCCAGCAGCCAACGCTGGGGGGAGAGCACAGATACGCAGTATTTT. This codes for CASSQRWGESTDTQYF.

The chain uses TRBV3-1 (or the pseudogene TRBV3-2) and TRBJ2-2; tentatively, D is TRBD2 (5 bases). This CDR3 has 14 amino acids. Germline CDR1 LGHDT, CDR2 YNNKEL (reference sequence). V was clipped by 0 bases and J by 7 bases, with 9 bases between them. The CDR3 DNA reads TGTGCCAGCAGCCAAGACGGGGTGGGCGGGGAGCTGTTTTTT. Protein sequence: CASSQDGVGGELFF.

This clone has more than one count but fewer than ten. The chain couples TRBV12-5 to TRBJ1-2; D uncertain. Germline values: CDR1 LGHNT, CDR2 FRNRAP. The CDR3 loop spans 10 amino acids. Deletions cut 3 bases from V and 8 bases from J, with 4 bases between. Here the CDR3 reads CASGFWGYTF. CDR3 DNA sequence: TGTGCTAGTGGTTTTTGGGGCTACACCTTC.

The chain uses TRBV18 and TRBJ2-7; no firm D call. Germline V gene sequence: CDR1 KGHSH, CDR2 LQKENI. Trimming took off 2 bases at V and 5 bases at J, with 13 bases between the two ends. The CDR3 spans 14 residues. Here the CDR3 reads CASSPGPGLDEQYF. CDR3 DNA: TGTGCCAGCTCACCAGGACCGGGTCTAGACGAGCAGTACTTC. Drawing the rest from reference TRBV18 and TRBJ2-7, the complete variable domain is NAGVMQNPRHLVRRRGQEARLRCSPMKGHSHVYWYRQLPEEGLKFMVYLQKENIIDESGMPKERFSAEFPKEGPSILRIQQVVRGDSAAYFCASSPGPGLDEQYFGPGTRLTVT.

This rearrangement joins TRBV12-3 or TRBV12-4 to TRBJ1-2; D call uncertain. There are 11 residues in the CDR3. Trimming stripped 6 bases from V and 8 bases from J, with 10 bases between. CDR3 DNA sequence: TGTGCCAGCAGGTTGGGCATAGGCTACACCTTC. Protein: CASRLGIGYTF.

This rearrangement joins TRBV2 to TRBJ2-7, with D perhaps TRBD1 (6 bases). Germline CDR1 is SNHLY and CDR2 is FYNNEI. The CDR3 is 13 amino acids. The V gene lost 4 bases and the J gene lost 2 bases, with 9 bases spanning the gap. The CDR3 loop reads CASSVQGTYEQYV. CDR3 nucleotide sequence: TGTGCCAGCAGTGTCCAGGGGACCTACGAGCAGTACGTC.

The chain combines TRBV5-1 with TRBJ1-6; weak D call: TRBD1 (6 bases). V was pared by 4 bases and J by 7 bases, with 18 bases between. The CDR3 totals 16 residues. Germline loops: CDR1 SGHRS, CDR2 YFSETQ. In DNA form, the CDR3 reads TGCGCCAGCAGCCCTGCAGCACAGGGCAGGAATTCACCCCTCCACTTT. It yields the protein CASSPAAQGRNSPLHF.

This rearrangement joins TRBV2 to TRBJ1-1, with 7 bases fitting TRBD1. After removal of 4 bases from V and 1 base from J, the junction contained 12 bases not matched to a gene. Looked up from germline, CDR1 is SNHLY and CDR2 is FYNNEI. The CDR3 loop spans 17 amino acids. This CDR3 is CASSVGRAGGSNTEAFF. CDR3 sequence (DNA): TGTGCCAGCAGTGTTGGTAGGGCAGGGGGTTCGAACACTGAAGCTTTCTTT.

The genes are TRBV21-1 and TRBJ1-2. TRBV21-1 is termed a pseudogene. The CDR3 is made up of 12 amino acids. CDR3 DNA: TGTGCCAGCAGTCGGGATAACTATGGCTACACCTTC. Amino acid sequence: CASSRDNYGYTF.

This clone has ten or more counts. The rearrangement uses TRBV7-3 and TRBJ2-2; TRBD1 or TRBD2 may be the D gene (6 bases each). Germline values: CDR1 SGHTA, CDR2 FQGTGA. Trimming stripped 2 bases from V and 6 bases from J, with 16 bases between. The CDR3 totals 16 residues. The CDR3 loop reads CASSLGSGGKAGELFF. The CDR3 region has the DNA TGTGCCAGCAGCTTAGGGTCCGGGGGCAAGGCCGGGGAGCTGTTTTTT. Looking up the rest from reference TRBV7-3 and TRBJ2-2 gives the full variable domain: GAGVSQTPSNKVTEKGKYVELRCDPISGHTALYWYRQSLGQGPEFLIYFQGTGAADDSGLPNDRFFAVRPEGSVSTLKIQRTERGDSAVYLCASSLGSGGKAGELFFGEGSRLTVL.